The clone carrying this T cell receptor (beta chain) was detected many times. Its target is unknown. Quantitative 5'-RACE with molecular barcodes produced the TCR beta libraries. One entry per CDR3 protein, called by TCRdb with MiXCR from the 5' RACE reads. This sample has 200,000 to 300,000 distinct CDR3 sequences, with around 8% found just once. Germline assignment: CDR1 SGHRS and CDR2 YFSETQ. CDR3 length: 15 residues. Trimming at V came to 0 bases and at J to 4 bases, leaving 6 bases not matched to a gene. The sample belongs to a study of CD8 T cells in ankylosing spondylitis. The study, taken as a whole, reports: Clones linked to disease were reported to show significant enrichment in matched ankylosing spondylitis synovial fluid. Typical of ankylosing spondylitis blood, it appeared, was a TCR beta motif of several highly homologous variants.

The TCR sequence derives from a female donor with ankylosing spondylitis or in good health (not recorded which). Specimen: blood, either unsorted or a sorted T cell fraction (not recorded which). V gene TRBV5-1 combines with J gene TRBJ1-1, with TRBD1 identical over 7 bases. The CDR3 spells CASSLGGQKGTEAFF. CDR3 sequence (DNA): TGCGCCAGCAGCTTGGGGGGACAGAAGGGCACTGAAGCTTTCTTT.